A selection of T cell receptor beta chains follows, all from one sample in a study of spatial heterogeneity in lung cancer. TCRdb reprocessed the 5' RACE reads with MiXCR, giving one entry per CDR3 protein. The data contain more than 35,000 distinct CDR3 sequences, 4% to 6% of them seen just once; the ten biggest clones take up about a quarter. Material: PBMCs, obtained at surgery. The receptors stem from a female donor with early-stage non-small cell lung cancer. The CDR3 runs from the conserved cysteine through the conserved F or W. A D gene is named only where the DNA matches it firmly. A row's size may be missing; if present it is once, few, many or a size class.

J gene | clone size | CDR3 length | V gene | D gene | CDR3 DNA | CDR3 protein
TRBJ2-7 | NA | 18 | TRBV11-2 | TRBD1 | TGTGCCAGCGCACCAATACCGGGACAGGGCTTGGAAGCCTACGAGCAGTACTTC | CASAPIPGQGLEAYEQYF
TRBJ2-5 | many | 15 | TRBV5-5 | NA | TGTGCCAGCAGCCGGAACATGGGGGCCGGAGAGACCCAGTACTTC | CASSRNMGAGETQYF
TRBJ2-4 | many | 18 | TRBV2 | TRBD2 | TGTGCCAGCAGGAAACTAGCGGGGGGCCTTTCCGCCAAAAACATTCAGTACTTC | CASRKLAGGLSAKNIQYF
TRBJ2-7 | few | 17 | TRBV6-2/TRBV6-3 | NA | TGTGCCAGCCAAAAGAGGGTCCGAGACGTAGCCTCCTACGAGCAGTACTTC | CASQKRVRDVASYEQYF
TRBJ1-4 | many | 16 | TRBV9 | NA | TGTGCCAGCAGCTACAGGTTATCGGGACACGACGAAAAACTGTTTTTT | CASSYRLSGHDEKLFF
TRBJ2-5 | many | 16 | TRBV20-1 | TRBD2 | TGCAGTGCTCCGCGGACTAGCGGGGGGGACCAAGAGACCCAGTACTTC | CSAPRTSGGDQETQYF
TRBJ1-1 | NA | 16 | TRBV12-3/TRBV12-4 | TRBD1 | TGTGCCAGCAGACCTACAGGGGCCGCCTTTAACACTGAAGCTTTCTTT | CASRPTGAAFNTEAFF
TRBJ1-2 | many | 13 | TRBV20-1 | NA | TGCAGTGCCCCTGTTATGGGCAGGGATGGCTACACCTTC | CSAPVMGRDGYTF
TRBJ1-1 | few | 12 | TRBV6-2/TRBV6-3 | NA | TGTGCCAGCAGTTACTTAGGGTTTTTAGCTTTCTTT | CASSYLGFLAFF
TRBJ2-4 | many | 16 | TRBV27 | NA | TGTGCCAGCAGTTTAGACGGTCCCAGGAGCAAAAACATTCAGTACTTC | CASSLDGPRSKNIQYF
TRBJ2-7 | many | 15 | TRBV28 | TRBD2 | TGTGCCAGCAGCACTCTAGCGGGGGGCGCGTACGAGCAGTACTTC | CASSTLAGGAYEQYF
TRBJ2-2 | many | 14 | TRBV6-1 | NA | TGTGCCAGCAGTGAAGTTTTGTTTACCGGGGAGCTGTTTTTT | CASSEVLFTGELFF
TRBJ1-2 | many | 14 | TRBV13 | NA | TGTGCCAGCAGCTTAGGAAGGTTTGACTATGGCTACACCTTC | CASSLGRFDYGYTF
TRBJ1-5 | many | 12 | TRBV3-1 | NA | TGTGCCAGCAGCCAATCGGGTCAGCCCCAGCATTTT | CASSQSGQPQHF
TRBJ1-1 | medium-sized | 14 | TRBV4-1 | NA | TGCGCCAGCAGCCAATATGTGTTCGGGACTGAAGCTTTCTTT | CASSQYVFGTEAFF
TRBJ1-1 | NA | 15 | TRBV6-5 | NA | TGTGCCAGCATCCCGATCAGCGTCAGCAACACTGAAGCTTTCTTT | CASIPISVSNTEAFF
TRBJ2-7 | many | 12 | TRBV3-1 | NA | TGTGCCAGCAGCCAAGGGTCCTACGAGCAGTACTTC | CASSQGSYEQYF
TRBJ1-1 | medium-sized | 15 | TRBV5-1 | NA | TGCGCCAGCAGCCTTACTGACAGATCCCACACTGAAGCTTTCTTT | CASSLTDRSHTEAFF
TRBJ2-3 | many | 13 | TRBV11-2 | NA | TGTGCCAGCAGCTTAGAAAGCGGAGATACGCAGTATTTT | CASSLESGDTQYF
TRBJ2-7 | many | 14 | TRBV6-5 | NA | TGTGCCAGCAGTTATACTATTCTCGGATACGAGCAGTACTTC | CASSYTILGYEQYF
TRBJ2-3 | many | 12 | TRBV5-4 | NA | TGTGCCAGCAGCTGGGGCGGAGATACGCAGTATTTT | CASSWGGDTQYF
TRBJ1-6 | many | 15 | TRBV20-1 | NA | TGCAGTGCTAGAGATTATCGGGGTACAGGGTCACCCCTCCACTTT | CSARDYRGTGSPLHF
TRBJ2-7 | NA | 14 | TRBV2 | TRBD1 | TGTGCCAGCAGCGGACAGGTCATGGGGGCCGAGCAGTACTTC | CASSGQVMGAEQYF
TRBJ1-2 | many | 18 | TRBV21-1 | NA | TGTGCCAGCAGCCAAGCGGGGACAGGATGGTCCGCTAACTATGGCTACACCTTC | CASSQAGTGWSANYGYTF
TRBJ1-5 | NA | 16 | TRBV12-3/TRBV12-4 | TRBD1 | TGTGCCAGCAGCTCTGGGACAGGACTGCGCAATCAGCCCCAGCATTTT | CASSSGTGLRNQPQHF
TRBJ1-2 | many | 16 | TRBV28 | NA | TGTGCCAGCTCGCCGAATCCCCGCCCTCTGTACTATGGCTACACCTTC | CASSPNPRPLYYGYTF
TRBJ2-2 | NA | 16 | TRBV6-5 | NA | TGTGCCAGCAGTTACTCTGGGGCTAGCGTCACCGGGGAGCTGTTTTTT | CASSYSGASVTGELFF
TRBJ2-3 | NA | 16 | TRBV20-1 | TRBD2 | TGCAGTGCGTCGGCCGCAGCGGGGGTGGCTGTGGATACGCAGTATTTT | CSASAAAGVAVDTQYF
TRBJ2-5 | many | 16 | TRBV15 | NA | TGTGCCACCAGCTCCCCCCCGGGACGTCGCCAAGAGACCCAGTACTTC | CATSSPPGRRQETQYF
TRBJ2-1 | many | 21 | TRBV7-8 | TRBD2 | TGTGCCAGCAGCAGCCGAGTCGGGACTAGCGGGGGTAGAATCCCGAGGGGTGAGCAGTTCTTC | CASSSRVGTSGGRIPRGEQFF
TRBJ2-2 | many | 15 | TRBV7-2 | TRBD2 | TGTGCCAGCAGCTCATCCGGGAGGGCCACCGGGGAGCTGTTTTTT | CASSSSGRATGELFF
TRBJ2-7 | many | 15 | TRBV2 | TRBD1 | TGTGCCAGCAGGGAACCGGGACAGGCCGCCTACGAGCAGTACTTC | CASREPGQAAYEQYF
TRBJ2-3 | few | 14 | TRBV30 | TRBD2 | TGTGCCTGGGATAGCGGGGGGCCCACAGATACGCAGTATTTT | CAWDSGGPTDTQYF
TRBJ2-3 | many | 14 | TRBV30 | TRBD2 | TGTGCCTGGAGTGTAGCGGGGGGGCTGGATACGCAGTATTTT | CAWSVAGGLDTQYF
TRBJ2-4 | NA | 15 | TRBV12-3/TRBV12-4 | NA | TGTGCCAGCTCGAACAGGAGGACAGCCAAAAACATTCAGTACTTC | CASSNRRTAKNIQYF
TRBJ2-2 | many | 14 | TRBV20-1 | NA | TGCAGTGCTAGGGTTGGACTGGACACCGGGGAGCTGTTTTTT | CSARVGLDTGELFF
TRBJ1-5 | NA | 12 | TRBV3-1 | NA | TGTGCCAGCAGCCTTTCATGGCTGTCCCAGCATTTT | CASSLSWLSQHF
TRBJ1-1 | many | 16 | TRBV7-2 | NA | TGTGCCAGCAGCTTAGCGGTGGGGGCATTGAACACTGAAGCTTTCTTT | CASSLAVGALNTEAFF
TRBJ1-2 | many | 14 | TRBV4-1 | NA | TGCGCCAGCAAGGTTTTAGTGACTAACTATGGCTACACCTTC | CASKVLVTNYGYTF
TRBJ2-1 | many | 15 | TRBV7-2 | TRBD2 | TGTGCCAGCACCGTGGGACTACCCTCCTACAATGAGCAGTTCTTC | CASTVGLPSYNEQFF
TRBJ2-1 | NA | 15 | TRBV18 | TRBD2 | TGTGCCAGCACGCAAAGGGCGGGGGGGCCTCATGAGCAGTTCTTC | CASTQRAGGPHEQFF
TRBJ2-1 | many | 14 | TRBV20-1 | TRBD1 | TGCAGTGTCATTTGGGACAGGGGATACAATGAGCAGTTCTTC | CSVIWDRGYNEQFF
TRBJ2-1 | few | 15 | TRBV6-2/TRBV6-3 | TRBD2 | TGTGCCAGCAGTTATTCAGCGGGGGGCTACAATGAGCAGTTCTTC | CASSYSAGGYNEQFF
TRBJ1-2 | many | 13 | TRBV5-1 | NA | TGCGCCAGCAGCCCAGACACAAAATATGGCTACACCTTC | CASSPDTKYGYTF
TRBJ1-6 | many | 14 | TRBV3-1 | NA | TGTGCCAGCAGCCAATCTCGGTTTTCTTCACCCCTCCACTTT | CASSQSRFSSPLHF
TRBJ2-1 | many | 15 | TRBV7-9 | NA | TGTGCCAGCAGCTTCCAGGGGGGCCCCTACAATGAGCAGTTCTTC | CASSFQGGPYNEQFF
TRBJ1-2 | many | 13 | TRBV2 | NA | TGTGCTGCGGAGGATGTTGTTAGCTATGGCTACACCTTC | CAAEDVVSYGYTF
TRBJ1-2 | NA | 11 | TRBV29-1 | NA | TGCAGCGCCCGCGGGGGGGATGGCTACACCTTC | CSARGGDGYTF
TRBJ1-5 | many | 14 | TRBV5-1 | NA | TGCGCCAGCAGCCTTACCCCAAGCAATCAGCCCCAGCATTTT | CASSLTPSNQPQHF
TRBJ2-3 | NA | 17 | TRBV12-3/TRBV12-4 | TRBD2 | TGTGCCAGCAGTGGTTCCTTGCTAGCGGGGGATACAGATACGCAGTATTTT | CASSGSLLAGDTDTQYF
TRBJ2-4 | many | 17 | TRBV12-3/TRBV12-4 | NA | TGTGCCAGCAGTTCAGGGGAGGGGCTGATAGCCAAAAACATTCAGTACTTC | CASSSGEGLIAKNIQYF
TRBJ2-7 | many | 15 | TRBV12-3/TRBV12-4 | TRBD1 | TGTGCCAGTCAGTTGAGGACAGGGGCCATCGACGAGCAGTACTTC | CASQLRTGAIDEQYF
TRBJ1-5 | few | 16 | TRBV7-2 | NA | TGTGCCAGCAGCTTAGCGCTTCGGACAGACAATCAGCCCCAGCATTTT | CASSLALRTDNQPQHF
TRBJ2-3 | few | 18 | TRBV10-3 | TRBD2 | TGTGCCATCAGCCCCGGATCTAGCGGGGGAAATCGGGGAGATACGCAGTATTTT | CAISPGSSGGNRGDTQYF
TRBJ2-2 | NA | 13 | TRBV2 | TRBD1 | TGTGCCAGCGATGACAGGGGGACCGGGGAGCTGTTTTTT | CASDDRGTGELFF
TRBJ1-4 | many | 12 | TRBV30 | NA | TGTTCCGGGCGCTCCCGTGGTGAAAAACTGTTTTTT | CSGRSRGEKLFF
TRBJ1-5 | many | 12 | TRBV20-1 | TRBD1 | TGCAGTACGCAACAGGGGAATCAGCCCCAGCATTTT | CSTQQGNQPQHF
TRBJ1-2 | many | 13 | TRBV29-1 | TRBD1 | TGCAGCGGACGGACGGGACAGTCATATGGCTACACCTTC | CSGRTGQSYGYTF
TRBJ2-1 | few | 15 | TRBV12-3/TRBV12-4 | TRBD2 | TGTGCCAGCAGCCGCTCTAGCGGGGCATACAATGAGCAGTTCTTC | CASSRSSGAYNEQFF